This T cell receptor (beta chain) was identified during a study of shared clonotypes between healthy human individuals. For the study at large: Those who served as donors were a couple of women and a few men between the ages of 18 and 49. Findings and limits, study-wide: When compared with the clonotypes that were shared by all four sorted-subset donors, the non-shared clonotypes turned out to have lower generation probabilities. Larger estimated richness was generally seen in naive subsets than in memory subsets.

With respect to this clone: Its antigen remains unknown.

Trimming took off 4 bases at V and 9 bases at J, with 17 bases between the two ends. CDR1 and CDR2 (germline): SGHRS, YFSETQ. The CDR3 contains 14 residues. This table comes from immunoSEQ multiplex PCR, and its TCRdb copy is limited to in-frame clones, with some not included. The sample includes 2 million to 2.5 million clones, roughly 90% of them seen just once. The sequenced sample consisted of naive CD4+ T cells from PBMCs. Specified subset: CD45RA+ positively selected. This TCR was recovered from a man younger than 35 in good health. Some clones in this sample may be carry-over from other donors' samples. The gene calls are TRBV5-1 and TRBJ2-1; possibly TRBD2 for D (6 bases). Here the CDR3 DNA reads TGCGCCAGCAGCGGCGGGGCTCCTACAGGTGAGCAGTTCTTC. Encoded protein: CASSGGAPTGEQFF.